This is a list of T cell receptor beta chains from one sample in a study of Ad26.COV2.S vaccination and SARS-CoV-2 variants. Profiled with immunoSEQ multiplex PCR; TCRdb holds only in-frame clones, not every one. The data show about 350,000 clones, about nine tenths seen once. The sequencing used peripheral blood, collected in a trial of Ad26.COV2.S vaccine versus placebo. The receptor source for this set is a person between 18 and 59 years old who received the Ad26.COV2.S COVID-19 vaccine or a placebo. Each CDR3 is given without its conserved first and last residue. D genes are given only for firm matches. Not every row has a clone size; where given, it reads once, few, many or a size class.

j_call,clone_size,d_call,v_call,cdr3_aa
TRBJ1-4,-,-,TRBV4-3,ASSQEAGNSANEKLF
TRBJ2-7,-,-,TRBV7-2,ASSLSRGSYEQY
TRBJ2-3,-,TRBD1,TRBV6-5,ASSLDRGWDTQY
TRBJ1-1,-,-,TRBV19,ASSRPDSLKAF
TRBJ1-5,once,-,TRBV15,ATSSQQAFQPQH
TRBJ2-7,-,-,TRBV19,ATGLLSEQY
TRBJ2-2,-,-,TRBV12-5,ASGPSGAPGGELF
TRBJ1-5,-,-,TRBV19,ASLNAASSNQPQH
TRBJ1-5,-,TRBD1,TRBV19,ASSRKTGSLGQPQH
TRBJ2-5,-,-,TRBV29-1,SVEPVFLETQY
TRBJ1-3,-,-,TRBV25-1,ASSDAASGNTIY
TRBJ1-2,-,-,TRBV9,ASSVAGGVFDGGYT
TRBJ2-6,-,-,TRBV30,AWEDPGPRGANVLT
TRBJ1-1,-,TRBD1,TRBV27,ASSSGTATLNTEAF
TRBJ1-4,once,-,TRBV28,ASSLTGLNGGLF
TRBJ2-7,once,-,TRBV9,ASSVGTDGSYEQY
TRBJ2-3,-,TRBD1,TRBV7-7,ASSLGRQGRGPDTQY
TRBJ1-2,-,-,TRBV19,ASSITGTPYGYT
TRBJ1-1,-,-,TRBV6-5,ASSDTEAF
TRBJ2-2,-,-,TRBV7-3,ASSPIAGAIGELF
TRBJ1-1,-,-,TRBV13,ASSGDRSLGEAF
TRBJ1-5,-,-,TRBV19,ASSTIYSNQPQH
TRBJ1-2,-,-,TRBV19,ASSSLYGYT
TRBJ2-3,-,-,TRBV3-1/TRBV3-2,ASSQGWATDTQY